The T cell receptor beta chain under discussion was sequenced for a study of shared clonotypes between healthy human individuals. Per germline, CDR1 GTSNPN and CDR2 SVGIG (reference sequence). Trimming took 4 bases from V and 3 from J, leaving 9 bases between them. The CDR3 has 12 amino acids. Study conclusions and caveats: Naive CD4 clonotypes overlapped across a few donors at around 4.8%. Sampling used blood alone; tissue repertoires probably differ.

Libraries were prepared by immunoSEQ multiplex PCR; TCRdb keeps only in-frame clonotypes and omits some of them. Of about 2.4 million clones in the sample, more than 90% were seen once. On this clone: Its antigen is unidentified.

The sample comprised naive CD4+ T cells sorted from blood. Stated subset: CD45RA+ positively selected. This receptor was taken from a young man in good health. V gene TRBV30 combines with J gene TRBJ1-2; a possible D gene is TRBD1 (5 bases). The CDR3: CAWTKGYYGYTF. DNA of the CDR3: TGTGCCTGGACAAAGGGGTACTATGGCTACACCTTC.